Listed below are T cell receptor beta chains from one sample, sequenced in a study of tumor-infiltrating lymphocytes in primary liver carcinoma. TCRdb used MiXCR to reprocess the multiplex PCR reads, holding one entry per CDR3 protein. The sample contains a few hundred thousand distinct CDR3 sequences, more than 55% of which appear only once. Sample: peripheral blood. These TCRs come from a woman in her 30s with primary liver carcinoma and hepatitis B virus infection. The CDR3 runs from the conserved cysteine through the conserved F or W. The order of the fields is V gene, clone size, J gene, D gene, CDR3 protein, CDR3 DNA. D genes are given only for firm matches. The size of a clone is reported for some rows only, either as once, few or many, or as a class for expanded clones.

V: TRBV11-1; size: -; J: TRBJ2-1; D: TRBD2; CDR3: CASSPSGSRVNRQFF; DNA: TGTGCCAGCAGCCCGAGCGGGAGTCGGGTGAATAGGCAGTTCTTC
V: TRBV28; size: few; J: TRBJ1-5; D: -; CDR3: CASSLSSRTVPGQPQHF; DNA: TGTGCCAGCAGTTTATCATCCAGGACGGTCCCGGGTCAGCCCCAGCATTTT
V: TRBV11-1; size: many; J: TRBJ2-2; D: -; CDR3: CASSLQGGVTGELFF; DNA: TGTGCCAGCAGCTTACAAGGTGGAGTCACCGGGGAGCTGTTTTTT
V: TRBV20-1; size: -; J: TRBJ2-7; D: -; CDR3: CSATEGRGFSYEQYF; DNA: TGCAGTGCTACGGAGGGCAGGGGCTTTTCCTACGAGCAGTACTTC
V: TRBV12-3/TRBV12-4; size: -; J: TRBJ2-3; D: -; CDR3: CASSFRLVADTQYF; DNA: TGTGCCAGCAGTTTCAGGTTAGTCGCAGATACGCAGTATTTT
V: TRBV4-1; size: -; J: TRBJ2-1; D: TRBD2; CDR3: CASSQLVAGVGHEQFF; DNA: TGCGCCAGCAGCCAGCTGGTAGCGGGAGTTGGCCATGAGCAGTTCTTC
V: TRBV7-9; size: -; J: TRBJ1-6; D: -; CDR3: CASSLVGGRGYSPLHF; DNA: TGTGCCAGCAGCTTAGTAGGAGGCAGGGGTTATTCACCCCTCCACTTT
V: TRBV29-1; size: -; J: TRBJ1-5; D: TRBD1; CDR3: CSVVAGGNQPQHF; DNA: TGCAGCGTCGTGGCAGGGGGCAATCAGCCTCAGCATTTT
V: TRBV30; size: -; J: TRBJ2-2; D: -; CDR3: CTWSTTGVRELFF; DNA: TGTACCTGGAGTACCACTGGGGTAAGGGAGCTGTTTTTT
V: TRBV6-1; size: many; J: TRBJ2-3; D: -; CDR3: CASQGRFGSGTDTQYF; DNA: TGTGCCAGCCAGGGTAGATTTGGTTCTGGCACAGATACGCAGTATTTT
V: TRBV10-1; size: -; J: TRBJ2-7; D: -; CDR3: CVSSDRYTYEQYF; DNA: TGTGTCAGCAGTGACCGATACACCTACGAGCAGTACTTC
V: TRBV12-5; size: -; J: TRBJ2-1; D: TRBD2; CDR3: CASGLVLLAGSSEQFF; DNA: TGTGCTAGTGGTTTGGTACTTCTAGCGGGTTCTAGTGAGCAGTTCTTC
V: TRBV11-2; size: -; J: TRBJ1-1; D: -; CDR3: CARSPDRTVNTEAFF; DNA: TGTGCCAGGAGCCCCGACCGGACGGTGAATACTGAAGCTTTCTTT
V: TRBV10-3; size: -; J: TRBJ2-5; D: -; CDR3: CAITGTTGETQYF; DNA: TGTGCCATCACTGGGACAACGGGGGAGACCCAGTACTTC
V: TRBV4-3; size: many; J: TRBJ2-3; D: -; CDR3: CASSQERREGRPDTQYF; DNA: TGCGCCAGCAGCCAAGAGAGGCGGGAAGGTCGGCCAGATACGCAGTATTTT
V: TRBV29-1; size: -; J: TRBJ1-5; D: -; CDR3: CSVAGRKEGSTDTQHF; DNA: TGCAGTGTTGCGGGGCGCAAAGAAGGAAGCACAGATACGCAGCATTTT
V: TRBV7-9; size: -; J: TRBJ1-1; D: TRBD1; CDR3: CASRLSGRGSTEASF; DNA: TGTGCCAGCAGACTTAGTGGCAGGGGGAGTACTGAAGCTTCCTTT
V: TRBV6-5; size: -; J: TRBJ1-2; D: -; CDR3: CTSNPTATSYGYTF; DNA: TGTACCAGTAACCCGACAGCTACTTCCTATGGCTACACCTTC
V: TRBV28; size: -; J: TRBJ2-3; D: TRBD2; CDR3: CASSPQGSVRERADTQYF; DNA: TGTGCCAGCAGTCCCCAAGGCTCCGTGCGGGAGAGGGCAGATACGCAGTATTTT
V: TRBV6-2/TRBV6-3; size: -; J: TRBJ2-5; D: TRBD1; CDR3: CASSSHRGRETQYF; DNA: TGTGCCAGCAGTTCCCACAGGGGGCGAGAGACCCAGTACTTC
V: TRBV13; size: few; J: TRBJ2-3; D: TRBD1; CDR3: CASGPPRGRVDTQYF; DNA: TGTGCCAGCGGCCCCCCGAGGGGGCGGGTTGATACGCAGTATTTT
V: TRBV5-6; size: once; J: TRBJ2-2; D: -; CDR3: CTGSLAPRVTGELCF; DNA: TGTACCGGCAGCTTGGCACCTAGAGTCACCGGGGAGCTGTGTTTT
V: TRBV6-2/TRBV6-3; size: many; J: TRBJ2-4; D: -; CDR3: CASSRDEIRIQYF; DNA: TGTGCCAGCAGCCGGGACGAGATACGCATTCAGTACTTC
V: TRBV11-2; size: once; J: TRBJ1-1; D: TRBD1; CDR3: CVSSLSSRGRRAFF; DNA: TGTGTCAGCAGCTTATCTAGCAGGGGGCGAAGGGCTTTCTTT
V: TRBV5-5; size: once; J: TRBJ2-1; D: -; CDR3: CASSLGPQGEQFF; DNA: TGTGCCAGCAGCTTGGGACCCCAAGGGGAGCAGTTCTTC
V: TRBV6-2/TRBV6-3; size: -; J: TRBJ2-5; D: -; CDR3: CASSYRAGAETQYF; DNA: TGTGCCAGCAGTTACCGTGCAGGGGCGGAGACCCAGTACTTC
V: TRBV6-1; size: once; J: TRBJ2-7; D: TRBD1; CDR3: CASSEQWGTGGLSYEQYF; DNA: TGTGCCAGCAGTGAACAGTGGGGGACAGGGGGTTTATCCTACGAGCAGTACTTC
V: TRBV12-3/TRBV12-4; size: many; J: TRBJ2-7; D: -; CDR3: CASSLGSLLTYEQYF; DNA: TGTGCCAGCAGTTTAGGTTCGCTACTTACCTACGAGCAGTACTTC
V: TRBV11-2; size: medium-sized; J: TRBJ2-7; D: -; CDR3: CASSRSVQGAILF; DNA: TGTGCCAGCAGCAGATCGGTACAGGGTGCTATTCTCTTC
V: TRBV30; size: -; J: TRBJ2-1; D: -; CDR3: CAWSAGLTVNEQFF; DNA: TGTGCCTGGAGTGCCGGCTTGACCGTGAATGAGCAGTTCTTC